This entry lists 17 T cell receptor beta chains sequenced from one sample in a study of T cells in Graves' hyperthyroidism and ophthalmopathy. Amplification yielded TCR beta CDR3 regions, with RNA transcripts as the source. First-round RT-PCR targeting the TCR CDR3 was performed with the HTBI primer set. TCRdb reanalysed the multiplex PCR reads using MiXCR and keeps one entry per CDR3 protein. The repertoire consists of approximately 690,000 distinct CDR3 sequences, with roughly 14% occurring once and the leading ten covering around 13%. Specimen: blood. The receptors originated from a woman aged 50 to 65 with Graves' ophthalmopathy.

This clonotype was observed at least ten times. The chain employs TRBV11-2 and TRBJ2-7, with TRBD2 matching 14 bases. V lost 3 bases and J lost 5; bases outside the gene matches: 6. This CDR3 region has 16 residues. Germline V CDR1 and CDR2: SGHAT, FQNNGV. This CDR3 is CASSLRLAGGMHEQYF. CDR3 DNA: TGTGCCAGCAGCTTGAGACTAGCGGGAGGGATGCACGAGCAGTACTTC. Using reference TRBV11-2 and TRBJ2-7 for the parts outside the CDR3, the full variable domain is EAGVAQSPRYKIIEKRQSVAFWCNPISGHATLYWYQQILGQGPKLLIQFQNNGVVDDSQLPKDRFSAERLKGVDSTLKIQPAKLEDSAVYLCASSLRLAGGMHEQYFGPGTRLTVT.

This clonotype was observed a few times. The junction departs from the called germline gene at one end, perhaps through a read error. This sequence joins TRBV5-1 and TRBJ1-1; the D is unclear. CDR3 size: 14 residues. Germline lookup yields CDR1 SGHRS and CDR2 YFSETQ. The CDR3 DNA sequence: TGCGCCAGCAGCTTGGGGGTGATGAAGACTGAAGCTTCCTTT. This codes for CASSLGVMKTEASF.

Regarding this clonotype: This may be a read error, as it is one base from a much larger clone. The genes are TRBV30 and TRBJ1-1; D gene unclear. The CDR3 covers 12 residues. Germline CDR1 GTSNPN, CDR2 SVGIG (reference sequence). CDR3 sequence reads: CAWSKGFSEALF. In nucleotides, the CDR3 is TGTGCCTGGAGTAAAGGGTTTTCTGAAGCTCTCTTT.

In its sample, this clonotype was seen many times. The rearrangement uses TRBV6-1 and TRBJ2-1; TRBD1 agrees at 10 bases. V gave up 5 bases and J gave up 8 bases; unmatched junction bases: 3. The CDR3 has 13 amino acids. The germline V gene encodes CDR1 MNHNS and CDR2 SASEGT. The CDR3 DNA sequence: TGTGCCAGCAGTTGGGGACAGGGGTATGAGCAGTTCTTC. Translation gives CASSWGQGYEQFF.

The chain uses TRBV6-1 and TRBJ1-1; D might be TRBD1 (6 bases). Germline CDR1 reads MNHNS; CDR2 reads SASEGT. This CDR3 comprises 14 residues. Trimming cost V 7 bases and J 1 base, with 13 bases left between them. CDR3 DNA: TGTGCCAGCAAACTACAGGGCCCGAACACTGAAGCTTTCTTT. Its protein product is CASKLQGPNTEAFF.

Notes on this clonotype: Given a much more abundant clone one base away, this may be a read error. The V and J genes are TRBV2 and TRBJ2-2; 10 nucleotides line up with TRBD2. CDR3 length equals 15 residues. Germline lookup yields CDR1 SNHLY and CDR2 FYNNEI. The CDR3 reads CASNPSGRGTGELVF. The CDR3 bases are TGTGCCAGCAACCCTAGCGGGAGAGGGACCGGGGAGCTGGTTTTT.

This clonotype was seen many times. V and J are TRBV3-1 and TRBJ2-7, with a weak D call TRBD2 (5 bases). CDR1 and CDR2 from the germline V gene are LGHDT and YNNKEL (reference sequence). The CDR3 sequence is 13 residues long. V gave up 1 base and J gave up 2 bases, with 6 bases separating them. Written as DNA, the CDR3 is TGTGCCAGCAGCCAAGGCGGGCCCTACGAGCAGTACTTC. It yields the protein CASSQGGPYEQYF.

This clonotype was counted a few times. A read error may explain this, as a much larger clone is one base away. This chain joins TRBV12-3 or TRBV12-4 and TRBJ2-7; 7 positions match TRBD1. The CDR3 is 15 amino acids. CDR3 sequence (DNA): TGTGCCTGCAGCTCCCGAGGGACAGTCCTCTACGAGCAGTACTTC. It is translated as CACSSRGTVLYEQYF.

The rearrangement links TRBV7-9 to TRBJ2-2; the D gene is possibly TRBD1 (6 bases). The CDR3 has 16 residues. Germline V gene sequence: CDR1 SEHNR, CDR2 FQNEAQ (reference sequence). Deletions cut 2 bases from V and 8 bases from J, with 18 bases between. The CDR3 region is CASSLHPPGAGGELFF. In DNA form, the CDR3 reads TGTGCCAGCAGCTTACACCCTCCAGGGGCTGGAGGGGAGCTGTTTTTT.

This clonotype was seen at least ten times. The CDR3 region is CASSLRQGMSEQYF. The CDR3 DNA follows: TGTGCCAGCAGTTTAAGACAGGGCATGAGCGAGCAGTACTTC. V usage is TRBV27 and J usage is TRBJ2-7, with 7 bases matching TRBD1. This CDR3 is 14 amino acids long. CDR1 MNHEY and CDR2 SMNVEV come from the germline V gene (reference sequence). With 2 bases clipped from V and 6 bases from J, the junction kept 7 bases outside the gene matches.

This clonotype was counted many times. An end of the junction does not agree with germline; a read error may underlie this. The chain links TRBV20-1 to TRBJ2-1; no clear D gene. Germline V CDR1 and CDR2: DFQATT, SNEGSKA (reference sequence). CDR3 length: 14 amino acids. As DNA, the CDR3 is TGCAGTGCTGGAGATTACGCACGAATTTATGAGCAGTTCTTC. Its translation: CSAGDYARIYEQFF.

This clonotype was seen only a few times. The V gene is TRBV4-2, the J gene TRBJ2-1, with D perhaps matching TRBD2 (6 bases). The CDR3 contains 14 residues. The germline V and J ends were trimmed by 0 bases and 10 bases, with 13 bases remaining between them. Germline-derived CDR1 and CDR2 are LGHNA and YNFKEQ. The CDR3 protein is CASSQDGGTREQFF. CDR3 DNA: TGTGCCAGCAGCCAAGATGGAGGGACGCGCGAGCAGTTCTTC.

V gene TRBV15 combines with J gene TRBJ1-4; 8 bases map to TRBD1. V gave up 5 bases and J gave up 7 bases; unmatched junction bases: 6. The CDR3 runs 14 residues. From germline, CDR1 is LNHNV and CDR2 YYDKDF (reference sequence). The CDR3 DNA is TGTGCCACCAGCGGACAGGGCTTGAGTGAAAAACTGTTTTTT. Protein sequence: CATSGQGLSEKLFF.

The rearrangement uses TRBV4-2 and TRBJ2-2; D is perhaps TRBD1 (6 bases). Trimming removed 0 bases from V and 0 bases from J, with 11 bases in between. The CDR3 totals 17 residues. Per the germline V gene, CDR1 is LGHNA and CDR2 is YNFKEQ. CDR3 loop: CASSQDGGGANTGELFF. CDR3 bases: TGTGCCAGCAGCCAAGATGGGGGCGGAGCGAACACCGGGGAGCTGTTTTTT.

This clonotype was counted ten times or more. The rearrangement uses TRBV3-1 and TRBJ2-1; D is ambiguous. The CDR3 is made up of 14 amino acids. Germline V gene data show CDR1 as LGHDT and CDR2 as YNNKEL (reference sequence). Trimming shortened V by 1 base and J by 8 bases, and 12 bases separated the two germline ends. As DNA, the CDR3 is TGTGCCAGCAGCCAAGGATCGACGGGCCATGAGCAGTTCTTC. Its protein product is CASSQGSTGHEQFF.

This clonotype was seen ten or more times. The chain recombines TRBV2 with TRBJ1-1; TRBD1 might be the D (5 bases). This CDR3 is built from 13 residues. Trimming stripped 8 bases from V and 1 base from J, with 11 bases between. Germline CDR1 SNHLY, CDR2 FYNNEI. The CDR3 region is CASLRESNTEAFF. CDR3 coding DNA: TGTGCCAGCCTCAGGGAGTCGAACACTGAAGCTTTCTTT.

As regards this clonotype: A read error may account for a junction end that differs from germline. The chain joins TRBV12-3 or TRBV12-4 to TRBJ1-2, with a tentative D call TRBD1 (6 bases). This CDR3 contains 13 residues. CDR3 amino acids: CANSFTGIYGYTF. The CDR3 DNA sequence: TGTGCCAACAGTTTCACAGGGATCTATGGCTACACCTTC.